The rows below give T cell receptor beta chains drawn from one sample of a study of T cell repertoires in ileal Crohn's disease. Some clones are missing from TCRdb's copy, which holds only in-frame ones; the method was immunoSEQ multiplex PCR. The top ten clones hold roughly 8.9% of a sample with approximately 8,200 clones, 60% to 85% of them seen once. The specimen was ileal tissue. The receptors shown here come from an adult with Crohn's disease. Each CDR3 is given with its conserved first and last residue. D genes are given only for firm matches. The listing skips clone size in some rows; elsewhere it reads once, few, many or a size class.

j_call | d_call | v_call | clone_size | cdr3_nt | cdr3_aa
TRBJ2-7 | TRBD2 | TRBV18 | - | TGTGCCAGCTCACCCGGTCTAGCGGGGGAGGGGGAGCAGTACTTC | CASSPGLAGEGEQYF
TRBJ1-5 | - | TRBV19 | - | TGTGCCAGTAGTCCCGGGGAAGGTCCCCAGCATTTT | CASSPGEGPQHF
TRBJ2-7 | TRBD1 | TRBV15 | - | TGTGCCACCAGCAGATGGTCCGGGACAGGGGATAGCGAGCAGTACTTC | CATSRWSGTGDSEQYF
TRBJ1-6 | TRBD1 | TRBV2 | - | TGTGCCAGCGCCGGGACAGATAATTCACCCCTCCACTTT | CASAGTDNSPLHF
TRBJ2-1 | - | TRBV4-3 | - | TGCGCCAGCAGCCCCCTATCAGGGAATGAGCAGTTCTTC | CASSPLSGNEQFF
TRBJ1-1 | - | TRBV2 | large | TGTGCCAGCATCCACAGTTCGAACACTGAAGCTTTCTTT | CASIHSSNTEAFF
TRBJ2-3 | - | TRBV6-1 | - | TGTGCCAGCAGTGAATATCGGGTAGGCACAGATACGCAGTATTTT | CASSEYRVGTDTQYF
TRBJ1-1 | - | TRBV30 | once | TGTGCCTGCACGGGGGTCGGGGCCTTGGGCACTGAAGCTTTCTTT | CACTGVGALGTEAFF
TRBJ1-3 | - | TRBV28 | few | TGTGCCAGCAGTTTGCCCTCAGGGTCCGGAAACACCATATATTTT | CASSLPSGSGNTIYF
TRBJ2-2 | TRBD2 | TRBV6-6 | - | TGTGCCAGCAGTTACTCGGGCGGGGGGATCACCGGGGAGCTGTTTTTT | CASSYSGGGITGELFF
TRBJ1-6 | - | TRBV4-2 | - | TGTGCCAGCAGCCAAGATGGGGGCCAGGGTAGTTCACCCCTCCACTTT | CASSQDGGQGSSPLHF
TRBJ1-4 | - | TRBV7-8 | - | TGTGCCAGCACCCGGGGCCTCCGGGGGGAAAAACTGTTTTTT | CASTRGLRGEKLFF
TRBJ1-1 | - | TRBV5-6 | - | TGTGCCAGCAGCTTGGTGGCGGGTGACGCTTTCTTT | CASSLVAGDAFF
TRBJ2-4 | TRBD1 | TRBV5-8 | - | TGTGCCAGCAGCCTTACAGGGGGCGGATTAAACATTCAGTACTTC | CASSLTGGGLNIQYF